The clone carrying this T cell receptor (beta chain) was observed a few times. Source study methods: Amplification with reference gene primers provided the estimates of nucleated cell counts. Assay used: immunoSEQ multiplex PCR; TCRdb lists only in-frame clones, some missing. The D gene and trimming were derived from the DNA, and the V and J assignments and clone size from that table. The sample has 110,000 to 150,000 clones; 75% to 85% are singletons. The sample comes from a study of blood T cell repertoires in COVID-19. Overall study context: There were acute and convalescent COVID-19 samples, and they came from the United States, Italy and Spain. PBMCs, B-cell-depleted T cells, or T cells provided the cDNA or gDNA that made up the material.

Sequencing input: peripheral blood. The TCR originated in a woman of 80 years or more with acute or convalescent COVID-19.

The CDR3 nucleotides are TGCGCCAGCACAATTGGACAGACGAACACTGAAGCTTTCTTT. As protein: CASTIGQTNTEAFF. The chain joins TRBV5-1 to TRBJ1-1; D might be TRBD1 (6 bases). The V and J ends lost 6 bases and 1 base respectively, with 13 bases between them. The CDR3 runs to 14 residues. In germline, CDR1 is SGHRS, CDR2 YFSETQ.